This TCR beta chain was recorded in a study of shared T cell receptors in the human thymus. Looked up from germline, CDR1 is MGHRA and CDR2 is YSYEKL. Between the trimmed V and J ends, which lost 8 bases and 12 bases, there was a span of 11 bases. The CDR3 length is 10 residues. TCRdb keeps only in-frame clones here, not all; method: immunoSEQ multiplex PCR. The sample carries roughly 550,000 clones, around 78% recorded once. In addition, the sample was reused for a study of human thymus T cells.

The receptor was derived from a boy less than two years old with a congenital heart defect. The V gene is TRBV4-1, the J gene TRBJ2-1, with D tentatively TRBD2 (6 bases). Sequenced: thymocytes. The CDR3 nucleotides are TGCGCCAGCGGCACGGGAGTGCAGTTCTTC. Its protein is CASGTGVQFF.